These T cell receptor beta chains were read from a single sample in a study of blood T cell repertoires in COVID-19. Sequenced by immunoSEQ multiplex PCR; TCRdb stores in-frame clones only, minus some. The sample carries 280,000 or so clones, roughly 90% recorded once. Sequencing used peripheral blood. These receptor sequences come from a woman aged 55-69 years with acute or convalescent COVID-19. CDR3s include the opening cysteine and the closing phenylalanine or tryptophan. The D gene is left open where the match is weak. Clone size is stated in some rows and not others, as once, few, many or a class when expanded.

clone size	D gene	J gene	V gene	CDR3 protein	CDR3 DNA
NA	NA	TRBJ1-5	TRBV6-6	CASSYSQNSNQPQHF	TGTGCCAGCAGTTACTCCCAAAATAGCAATCAGCCCCAGCATTTT
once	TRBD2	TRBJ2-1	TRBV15	CATSRGASGRGGQFF	TGTGCCACCAGCAGAGGGGCTAGCGGACGCGGTGGGCAGTTCTTC
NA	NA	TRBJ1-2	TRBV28	CASSFVGVRAEVSIYGYTF	TGTGCCAGCAGTTTTGTGGGCGTTAGGGCGGAGGTATCAATATATGGCTACACCTTC
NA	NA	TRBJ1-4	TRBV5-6	CASSLRGGKGKGANEKLFF	TGTGCCAGCAGCTTGCGGGGAGGGAAGGGGAAGGGGGCTAATGAAAAACTGTTTTTT
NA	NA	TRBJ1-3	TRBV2	CASSDNLSGNTIYF	TGTGCCAGCAGTGATAATCTCTCTGGAAACACCATATATTTT
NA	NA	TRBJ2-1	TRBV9	CASSVASGNEQFF	TGTGCCAGCAGCGTAGCTAGTGGGAATGAGCAGTTCTTC
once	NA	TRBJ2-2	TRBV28	CASRKGANTGELFF	TGTGCCAGCAGAAAAGGGGCGAACACCGGGGAGCTGTTTTTT
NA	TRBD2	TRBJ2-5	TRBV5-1	CASSSQGRGEEETQYF	TGCGCCAGCAGCTCCCAGGGGCGGGGGGAGGAAGAGACCCAGTACTTC
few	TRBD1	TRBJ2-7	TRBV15	CATSRDRGPYEQYF	TGTGCCACCAGCAGGGACAGGGGACCCTACGAGCAGTACTTC
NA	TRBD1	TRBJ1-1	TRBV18	CASSRSRDREGEAFF	TGTGCCAGCTCACGAAGCCGGGACAGGGAAGGTGAGGCTTTCTTT
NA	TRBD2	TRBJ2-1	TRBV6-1	CASSDPGTSGNEQFF	TGTGCCAGCAGTGATCCCGGGACTAGCGGAAATGAGCAGTTCTTC
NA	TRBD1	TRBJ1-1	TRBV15	CATSRDLSTGGNTEAFF	TGTGCCACCAGCAGAGATTTGTCGACAGGGGGGAACACTGAAGCTTTCTTT
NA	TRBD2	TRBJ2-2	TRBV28	CASRGLATNTGELFF	TGTGCCAGCAGGGGACTAGCAACGAACACCGGGGAGCTGTTTTTT
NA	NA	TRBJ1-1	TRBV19	CASSHGLEAFF	TGTGCCAGTAGCCATGGACTTGAAGCTTTCTTT
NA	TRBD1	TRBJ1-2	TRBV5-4	CASSDREGSDGYTF	TGTGCCAGCAGCGACAGGGAAGGCTCGGATGGCTACACCTTC
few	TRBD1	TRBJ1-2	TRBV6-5	CASGTGLGYTF	TGTGCCAGCGGGACAGGGTTAGGCTACACCTTC
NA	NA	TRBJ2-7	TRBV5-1	CASSLGEGGFYEQYF	TGCGCCAGCAGCTTGGGTGAAGGCGGCTTCTACGAGCAGTACTTC
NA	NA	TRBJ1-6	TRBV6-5	CASRTREKRPLHF	TGTGCCAGCAGAACGAGGGAAAAAAGGCCCCTCCACTTT
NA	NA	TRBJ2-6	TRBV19	CASSPGGFGANVLTF	TGTGCCAGTAGTCCAGGGGGGTTTGGGGCCAACGTCCTGACTTTC
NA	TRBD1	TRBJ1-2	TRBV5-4	CASSLVGRTGNYGYTF	TGTGCCAGCAGCTTGGTCGGACGGACAGGGAACTATGGCTACACCTTC
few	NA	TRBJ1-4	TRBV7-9	CASSPSAANEKLFF	TGTGCCAGCAGCCCGAGTGCGGCTAATGAAAAACTGTTTTTT
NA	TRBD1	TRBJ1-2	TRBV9	CASSGGTGYGYTF	TGTGCCAGCAGCGGCGGGACAGGCTATGGCTACACCTTC
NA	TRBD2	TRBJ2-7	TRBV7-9	CASSFGLAVSYEQYF	TGTGCCAGCAGCTTTGGACTAGCAGTATCCTACGAGCAGTACTTC